What follows are 18 T cell receptor beta chains derived from one specimen sequenced in a study of CD8+ T cells in alopecia areata. Sequencing relied on a cDNA template that was reverse transcribed from extracted RNA. Profiling relied on immunoSEQ multiplex PCR, and the TCRdb table lists in-frame clones only, not all of them. The data show roughly 170,000 clones, 59% seen once. Sequences were derived from CD4+ T cells sorted from blood, sampled at week 0. Every receptor here comes from a human donor with alopecia areata.

The chain links TRBV29-1 to TRBJ2-6; TRBD1 aligns across 7 bases. Germline lookup yields CDR1 SQVTM and CDR2 ANQGSEA. This CDR3 spans 17 amino acids. The V gene end was trimmed by 4 bases and the J gene end by 0 bases; junction bases not matched to a gene: 9. CDR3 in DNA: TGCAGCGTTGTTAGCCGGGACAGTGACTCTGGGGCCAACGTCCTGACTTTC. This translates into CSVVSRDSDSGANVLTF.

V usage is TRBV5-6 and J usage is TRBJ2-1; D gene ambiguous. V dropped 0 bases and J dropped 7 bases, with 5 bases sitting between them. CDR1 and CDR2 (germline): SGHDT, YYEEEE. The CDR3 is made up of 12 amino acids. This CDR3 reads CASSLVPNEQFF. The CDR3 DNA follows: TGTGCCAGCAGCTTGGTTCCGAATGAGCAGTTCTTC.

The chain carries TRBV5-1 and TRBJ2-2; a possible D gene is TRBD2 (6 bases). The CDR3 length is 16 residues. Germline CDR1 is SGHRS and CDR2 is YFSETQ. Trimming shortened V by 4 bases and J by 6 bases, and 19 bases separated the two germline ends. The CDR3 region is CASSPRTRTIPGELFF. The CDR3 DNA reads TGCGCCAGCAGCCCACGGACAAGGACTATCCCCGGGGAGCTGTTTTTT.

The chain joins TRBV7-2 to TRBJ2-5; D possibly uses TRBD1 or TRBD2 (5 bases each). Germline V gene lookup returns CDR1 SGHTA and CDR2 FQGNSA. The length of the CDR3 is 14 residues. Trimming removed 4 bases at V and 1 base at J, with 10 bases between. The CDR3 DNA sequence: TGTGCCAGCAGCTCCCGGGACGGCCAAGAGACCCAGTACTTC. Its translation: CASSSRDGQETQYF. The full variable domain, its missing parts supplied by reference TRBV7-2 and TRBJ2-5, is GAGVSQSPSNKVTEKGKDVELRCDPISGHTALYWYRQSLGQGLEFLIYFQGNSAPDKSGLPSDRFSAERTGGSVSTLTIQRTQQEDSAVYLCASSSRDGQETQYFGPGTRLLVL.

This rearrangement joins TRBV9 to TRBJ1-2, with 7 nucleotides matching TRBD1. Germline V gene data show CDR1 as SGDLS and CDR2 as YYNGEE. CDR3 length equals 15 residues. V shed 1 base, J shed 8 bases, and the junction held 11 bases outside the gene matches. This chain's CDR3 is CASSVKAQGGEGYTF. CDR3 bases: TGTGCCAGCAGCGTAAAGGCCCAGGGGGGCGAGGGCTACACCTTC.

The J gene is TRBJ2-7, the V gene TRBV4-2; TRBD1 or TRBD2 may be the D gene (5 bases each). The V end lost 4 bases, the J end lost 0 bases, and 13 bases lay between the germline ends. The CDR3 has 15 residues. The germline CDR1 and CDR2 sequences are LGHNA and YNFKEQ. The CDR3 loop is CASSPDGTFSYEQYF. The CDR3 DNA sequence: TGTGCCAGCAGCCCGGATGGGACCTTCTCCTACGAGCAGTACTTC.

CDR3 coding DNA: TGTGCCAGCAGTGACTCGCAGGGGAATGGCTACACCTTC. It is translated as CASSDSQGNGYTF. V usage is TRBV6-4 and J usage is TRBJ1-2; a weak D match, TRBD1 (6 bases). Germline CDR1 reads MRHNA; CDR2 reads SNTAGT. Trimming cost V 0 bases and J 6 bases, with 8 bases left between them. This CDR3 is 13 amino acids long.

This chain links TRBV30 with TRBJ1-1, with 7 bases matching TRBD1. Germline values: CDR1 GTSNPN, CDR2 SVGIG (reference sequence). The CDR3 totals 13 residues. Trimming removed 5 bases from V and 5 bases from J; junction bases left unmatched: 8. The CDR3 sequence: CAWETGRGTEAFF. CDR3 DNA sequence: TGTGCCTGGGAGACAGGGAGGGGGACTGAAGCTTTCTTT.

The J gene is TRBJ1-1, the V gene TRBV7-9, with D possibly TRBD1 on 6 matching bases. The CDR3 runs to 13 residues. Looked up from germline, CDR1 is SEHNR and CDR2 is FQNEAQ (reference sequence). Trimming left V 2 bases short and J 4 bases short, with 8 bases between. The CDR3 is CASSLPGATEAFF. The CDR3, as DNA: TGTGCCAGCAGCTTACCAGGGGCCACTGAAGCTTTCTTT.

The chain uses TRBV30 and TRBJ2-3; TRBD2 matches 8 bases. The CDR3 loop spans 14 amino acids. V lost 0 bases to trimming and J lost 1 base; unmatched junction nucleotides: 0. The germline V gene has CDR1 GTSNPN and CDR2 SVGIG (reference sequence). This CDR3 reads CAWSVAGGTDTQYF. The CDR3 bases are TGTGCCTGGAGTGTAGCGGGGGGCACAGATACGCAGTATTTT.

The rearrangement joins TRBV30 to TRBJ1-4; D is perhaps TRBD1 (5 bases). The germline V gene has CDR1 GTSNPN and CDR2 SVGIG (reference sequence). CDR3 length: 16 residues. V was pared by 2 bases and J by 4 bases, with 17 bases between. The CDR3 nucleotides are TGTGCCTGGAGTCTGGGAGGCCAGGGCTTTAATGAAAAACTGTTTTTT. Amino acids: CAWSLGGQGFNEKLFF. The full variable domain, completed using reference TRBV30 and TRBJ1-4, is SQTIHQWPATLVQPVGSPLSLECTVEGTSNPNLYWYRQAAGRGLQLLFYSVGIGQISSEVPQNLSASRPQDRQFILSSKKLLLSDSGFYLCAWSLGGQGFNEKLFFGSGTQLSVL.

The rearrangement joins TRBV30 to TRBJ1-6; 7 bases map to TRBD1. This CDR3 is built from 15 residues. Germline CDR1 GTSNPN, CDR2 SVGIG (reference sequence). V gave up 7 bases and J gave up 7 bases; unmatched junction bases: 13. DNA for the CDR3: TGTGCCTCGAATCCTTCACAGGGGATAAATTCACCCCTCCACTTT. It specifies CASNPSQGINSPLHF.

V usage is TRBV9 and J usage is TRBJ2-5, with D perhaps matching TRBD1 or TRBD2 (6 bases each). CDR3 length: 15 amino acids. Germline V gene data show CDR1 as SGDLS and CDR2 as YYNGEE. V shed 0 bases and J shed 4 bases, with 13 bases lying between them. The CDR3 reads CASSVEGGLRETQYF. Written as DNA, the CDR3 is TGTGCCAGCAGCGTAGAGGGGGGCTTGAGAGAGACCCAGTACTTC.

This clone was seen only a few times. CDR3 bases: TGTGCCAGCAGCTTAGCTCCGGGACGAAACCTAGCCAAAAACATTCAGTACTTC. Its protein product is CASSLAPGRNLAKNIQYF. The V call is TRBV7-9, the J call TRBJ2-4; D might be TRBD1 or TRBD2, each matching 5 bases. The CDR3 totals 18 residues. CDR1 is SEHNR, CDR2 FQNEAQ, per germline (reference sequence). Deletions cut 0 bases from V and 0 bases from J, with 15 bases between.

The V and J genes are TRBV6-5 and TRBJ2-1, with D uncertain. CDR3 length: 14 residues. The germline V and J ends were trimmed by 6 bases and 6 bases, with 15 bases remaining between them. CDR1 is MNHEY and CDR2 is SVGAGI in the germline V gene. The CDR3 nucleotides read TGTGCCAGCAGGGCCGCGTCGGCCCTCAATGAGCAGTTCTTC. Translated: CASRAASALNEQFF.

V usage is TRBV6-5 and J usage is TRBJ2-1; no definite D call. V was trimmed by 3 bases and J by 2 bases, leaving 14 bases between them. The CDR3 spans 16 residues. CDR1 MNHEY and CDR2 SVGAGI come from the germline V gene. CDR3 bases: TGTGCCAGCAGTTATCAGACATTGGGAACCTACAATGAGCAGTTCTTC. Its translation is CASSYQTLGTYNEQFF.

The rearrangement uses TRBV19 and TRBJ2-4, with 8 bases fitting TRBD2. This CDR3 has 18 amino acids. Germline CDR1 is LNHDA and CDR2 is SQIVND (reference sequence). The junction had 8 bases not matched to a gene; V was cut back by 0 bases and J by 1 base. CDR3 protein: CASSIDPLAGIAKNIQYF. CDR3 DNA sequence: TGTGCCAGTAGTATAGATCCCCTAGCGGGTATCGCCAAAAACATTCAGTACTTC.

The J gene is TRBJ1-1, the V gene TRBV6-5; perhaps TRBD1 as D (5 bases). Germline CDR1 and CDR2: MNHEY and SVGAGI. V lost 8 bases to trimming and J lost 2 bases, with 12 bases between them. This CDR3 has 13 residues. The chain's CDR3 is CASLGGSNTEAFF. The CDR3 nucleotides read TGTGCCAGCCTCGGGGGGTCTAACACTGAAGCTTTCTTT.